This entry is about one T cell receptor beta chain. One entry per CDR3 protein, called by TCRdb with MiXCR from the 5' RACE reads. The sample has approximately 150,000 distinct CDR3 sequences; 7% to 10% are singletons. This sample stems from a study of T cells after yellow fever vaccination. From germline, CDR1 is LNHDA and CDR2 SQIVND (reference sequence). Trimming removed 5 bases from V and 4 bases from J, with 9 bases in between. The CDR3 sequence is 12 residues long. The receptor comes from a man aged 18 to 29 who received the YFV17D yellow fever vaccine. The chain is built from TRBV19 and TRBJ2-7; D may be TRBD2 (5 bases). Sequenced here: CD8+ T cells sorted from PBMCs, sampled 45 days after the yellow fever booster vaccination. CDR3 residues: CASSGLDYEQYF. The CDR3 region has the DNA TGTGCCAGTAGTGGACTGGATTACGAGCAGTACTTC.